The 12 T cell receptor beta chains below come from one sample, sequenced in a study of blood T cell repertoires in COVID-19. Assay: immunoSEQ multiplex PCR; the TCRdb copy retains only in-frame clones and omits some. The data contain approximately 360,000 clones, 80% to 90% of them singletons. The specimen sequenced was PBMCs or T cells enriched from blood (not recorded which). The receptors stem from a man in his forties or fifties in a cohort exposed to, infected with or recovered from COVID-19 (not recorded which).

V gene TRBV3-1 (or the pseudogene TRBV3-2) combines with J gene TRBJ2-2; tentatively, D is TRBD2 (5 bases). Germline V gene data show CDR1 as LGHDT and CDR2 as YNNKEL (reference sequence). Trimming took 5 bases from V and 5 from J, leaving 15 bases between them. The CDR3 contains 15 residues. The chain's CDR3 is CASSSASPGTGELFF. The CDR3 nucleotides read TGTGCCAGCAGCTCAGCTTCTCCGGGGACCGGGGAGCTGTTTTTT.

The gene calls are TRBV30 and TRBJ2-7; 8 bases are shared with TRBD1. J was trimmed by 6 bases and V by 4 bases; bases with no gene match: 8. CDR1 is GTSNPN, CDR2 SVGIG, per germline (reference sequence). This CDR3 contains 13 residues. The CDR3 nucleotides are TGTGCCTGGAACCCTGACAGGGGCGGCGAGCAGTACTTC. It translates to CAWNPDRGGEQYF.

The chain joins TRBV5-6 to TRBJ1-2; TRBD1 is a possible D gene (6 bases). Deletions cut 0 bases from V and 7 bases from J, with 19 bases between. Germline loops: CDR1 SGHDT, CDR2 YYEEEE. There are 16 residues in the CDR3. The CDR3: CASSLATSGQRVGYTF. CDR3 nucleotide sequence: TGTGCCAGCAGCTTGGCAACCAGCGGACAGCGAGTTGGCTACACCTTC. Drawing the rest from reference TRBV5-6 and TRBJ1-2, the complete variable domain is DAGVTQSPTHLIKTRGQQVTLRCSPKSGHDTVSWYQQALGQGPQFIFQYYEEEERQRGNFPDRFSGHQFPNYSSELNVNALLLGDSALYLCASSLATSGQRVGYTFGSGTRLTVV.

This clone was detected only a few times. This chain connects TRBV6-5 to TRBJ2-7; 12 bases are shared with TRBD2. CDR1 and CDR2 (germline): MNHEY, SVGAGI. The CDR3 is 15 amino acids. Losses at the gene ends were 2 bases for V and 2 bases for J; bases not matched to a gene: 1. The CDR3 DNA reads TGTGCCAGCAGTTACCGACTAGCGGGGGCCTACGAGCAGTACTTC. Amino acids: CASSYRLAGAYEQYF.

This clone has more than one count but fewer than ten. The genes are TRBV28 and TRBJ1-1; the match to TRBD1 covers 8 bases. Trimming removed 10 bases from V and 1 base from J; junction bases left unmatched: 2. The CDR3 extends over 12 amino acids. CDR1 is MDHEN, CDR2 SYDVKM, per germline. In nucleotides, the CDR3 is TGTGCCACAGGGGGCGGGAACACTGAAGCTTTCTTT. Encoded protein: CATGGGNTEAFF.

The CDR3 loop is CASSLRNGNRGGELFF. The DNA for the CDR3 is TGTGCCAGCAGCTTGCGAAACGGGAATCGGGGCGGGGAGCTGTTTTTT. The chain couples TRBV7-9 to TRBJ2-2, with D possibly being TRBD2 (5 bases). This CDR3 region has 16 residues. Trimming removed 3 bases at V and 7 bases at J, with 18 bases between. Germline CDR1 SEHNR, CDR2 FQNEAQ (reference sequence).

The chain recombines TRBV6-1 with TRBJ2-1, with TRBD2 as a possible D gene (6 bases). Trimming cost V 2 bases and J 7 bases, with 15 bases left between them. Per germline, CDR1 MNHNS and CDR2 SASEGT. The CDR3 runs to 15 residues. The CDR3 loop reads CASSEPRTTWNEQFF. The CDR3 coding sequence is TGTGCCAGCAGTGAACCTCGGACTACATGGAATGAGCAGTTCTTC.

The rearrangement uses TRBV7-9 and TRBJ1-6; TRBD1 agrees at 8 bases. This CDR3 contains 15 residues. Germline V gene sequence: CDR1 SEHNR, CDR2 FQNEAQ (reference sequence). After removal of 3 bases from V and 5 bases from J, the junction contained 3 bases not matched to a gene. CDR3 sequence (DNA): TGTGCCAGCAGCTTCCCGGGACAGGATAATTCACCCCTCCACTTT. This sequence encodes CASSFPGQDNSPLHF.

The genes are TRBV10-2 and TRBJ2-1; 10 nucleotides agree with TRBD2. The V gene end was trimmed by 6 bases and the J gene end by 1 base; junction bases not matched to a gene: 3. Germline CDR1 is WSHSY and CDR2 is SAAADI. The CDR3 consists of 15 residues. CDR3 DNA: TGCGCCAGCAGAGCTAGCGGGAGTTCCTACAATGAGCAGTTCTTC. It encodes CASRASGSSYNEQFF.

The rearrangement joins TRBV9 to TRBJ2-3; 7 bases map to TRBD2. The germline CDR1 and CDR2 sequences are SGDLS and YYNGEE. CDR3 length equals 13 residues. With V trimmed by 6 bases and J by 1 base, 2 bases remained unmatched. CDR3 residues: CASKREGTDTQYF. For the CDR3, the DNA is TGTGCCAGCAAGCGGGAAGGCACAGATACGCAGTATTTT.

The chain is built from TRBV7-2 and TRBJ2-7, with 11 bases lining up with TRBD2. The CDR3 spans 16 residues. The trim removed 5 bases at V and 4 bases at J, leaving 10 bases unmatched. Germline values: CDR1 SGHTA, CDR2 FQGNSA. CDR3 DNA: TGTGCCAGCAGCCTGGCCGTGACTAGCGGGATATACGAGCAGTACTTC. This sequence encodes CASSLAVTSGIYEQYF.

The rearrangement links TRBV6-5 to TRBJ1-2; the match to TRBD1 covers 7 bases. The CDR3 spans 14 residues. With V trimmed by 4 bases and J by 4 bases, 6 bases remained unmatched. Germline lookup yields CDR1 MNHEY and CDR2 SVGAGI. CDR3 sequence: CASSSLRTGYGYTF. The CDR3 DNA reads TGTGCCAGCAGTTCCCTCAGGACAGGCTATGGCTACACCTTC.